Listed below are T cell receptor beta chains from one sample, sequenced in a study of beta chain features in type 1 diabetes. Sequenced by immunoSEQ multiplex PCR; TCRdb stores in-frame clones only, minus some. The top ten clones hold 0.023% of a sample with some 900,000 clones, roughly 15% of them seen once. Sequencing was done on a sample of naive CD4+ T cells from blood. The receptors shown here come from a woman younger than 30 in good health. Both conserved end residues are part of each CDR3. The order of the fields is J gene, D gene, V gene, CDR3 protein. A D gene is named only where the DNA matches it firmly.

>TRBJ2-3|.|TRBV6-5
CASRNDLAADTQYF
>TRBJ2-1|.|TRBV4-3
CASSQPGLSYNEQFF
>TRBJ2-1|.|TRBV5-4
CASSLIPRPPNEQFF
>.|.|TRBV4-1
CASSQAGANQYEQYF
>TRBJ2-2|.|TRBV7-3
CASSPQGGELFF
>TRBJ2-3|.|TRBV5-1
CASSFGAVAVTDTQYF
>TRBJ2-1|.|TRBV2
CASSETLLGSSYNEQFF
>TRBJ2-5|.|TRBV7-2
CASSLAGQTQYF
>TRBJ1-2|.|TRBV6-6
CASSEPWPKANYGYTF
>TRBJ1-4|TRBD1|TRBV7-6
CASSLMDRGEKLFF
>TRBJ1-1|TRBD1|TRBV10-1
CASSEGTEYTEAFF
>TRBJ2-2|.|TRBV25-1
CASLATNTGELFF
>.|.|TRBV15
CATSRAFGSSHEQYF
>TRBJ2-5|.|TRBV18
CASSPRETQYF